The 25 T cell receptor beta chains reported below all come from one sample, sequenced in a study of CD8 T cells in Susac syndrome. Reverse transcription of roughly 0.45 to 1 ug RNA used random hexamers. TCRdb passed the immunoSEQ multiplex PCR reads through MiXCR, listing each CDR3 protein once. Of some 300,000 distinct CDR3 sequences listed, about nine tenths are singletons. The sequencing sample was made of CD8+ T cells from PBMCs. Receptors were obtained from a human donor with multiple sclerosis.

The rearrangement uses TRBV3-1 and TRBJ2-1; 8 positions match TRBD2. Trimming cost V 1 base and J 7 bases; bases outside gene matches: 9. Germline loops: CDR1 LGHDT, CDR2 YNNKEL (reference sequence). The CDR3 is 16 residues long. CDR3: CASSQGAGGYRNEQFF. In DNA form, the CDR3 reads TGTGCCAGCAGCCAAGGCGCGGGGGGATATAGGAATGAGCAGTTCTTC.

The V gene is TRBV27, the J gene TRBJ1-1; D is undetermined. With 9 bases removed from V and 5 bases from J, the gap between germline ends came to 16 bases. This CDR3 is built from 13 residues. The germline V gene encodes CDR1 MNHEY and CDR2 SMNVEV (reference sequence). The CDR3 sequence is CASSTVFGTEAFF. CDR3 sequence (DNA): TGTGCCAGTTCGACCGTCTTTGGGACTGAAGCTTTCTTT.

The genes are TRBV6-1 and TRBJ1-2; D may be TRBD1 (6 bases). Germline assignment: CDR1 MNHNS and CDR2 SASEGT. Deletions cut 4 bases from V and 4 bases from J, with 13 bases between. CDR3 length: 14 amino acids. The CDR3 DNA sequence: TGTGCCAGCAGTGCATCGGTCAGGGGCTATGGCTACACCTTC. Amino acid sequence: CASSASVRGYGYTF.

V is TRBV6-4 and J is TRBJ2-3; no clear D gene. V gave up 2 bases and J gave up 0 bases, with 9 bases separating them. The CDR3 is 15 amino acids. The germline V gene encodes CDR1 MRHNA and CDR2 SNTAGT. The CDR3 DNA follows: TGTGCCAGCAGTGACGGTGCTACTAGCACAGATACGCAGTATTTT. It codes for CASSDGATSTDTQYF.

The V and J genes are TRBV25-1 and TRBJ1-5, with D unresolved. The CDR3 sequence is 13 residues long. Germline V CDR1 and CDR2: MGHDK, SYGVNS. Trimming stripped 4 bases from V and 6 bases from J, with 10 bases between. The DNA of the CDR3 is TGTGCCAGCAGTGCCGGCGAGAGTCAGCCCCAGCATTTT. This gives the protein CASSAGESQPQHF.

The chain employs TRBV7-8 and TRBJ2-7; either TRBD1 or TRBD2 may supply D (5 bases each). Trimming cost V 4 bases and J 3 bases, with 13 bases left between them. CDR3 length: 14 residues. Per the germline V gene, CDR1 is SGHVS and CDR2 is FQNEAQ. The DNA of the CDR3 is TGTGCCAGCAGCTCGAGCCGGGACGGCTACGAGCAGTACTTC. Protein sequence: CASSSSRDGYEQYF.

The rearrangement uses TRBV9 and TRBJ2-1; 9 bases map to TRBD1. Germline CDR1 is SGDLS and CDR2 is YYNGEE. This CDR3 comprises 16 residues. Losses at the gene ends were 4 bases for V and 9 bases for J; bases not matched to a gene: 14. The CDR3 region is CASSKTGQGIWGEQFF. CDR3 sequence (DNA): TGTGCCAGCAGCAAGACGGGACAGGGAATCTGGGGTGAGCAGTTCTTC.

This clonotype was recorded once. In nucleotides, the CDR3 is TGCAGTGCTAGAGATTTAGACCGAGGCGGCGCGAACTACGAGCAGTACTTC. Amino acids: CSARDLDRGGANYEQYF. The chain is built from TRBV20-1 and TRBJ2-7; no firm D call. The CDR3 covers 17 residues. V dropped 0 bases and J dropped 3 bases, with 21 bases sitting between them. Germline V gene lookup returns CDR1 DFQATT and CDR2 SNEGSKA (reference sequence).

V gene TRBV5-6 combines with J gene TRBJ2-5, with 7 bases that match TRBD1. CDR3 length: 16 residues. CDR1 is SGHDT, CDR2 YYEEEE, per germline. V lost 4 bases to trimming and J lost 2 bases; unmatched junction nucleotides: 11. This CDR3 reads CASSITWDSTQETQYF. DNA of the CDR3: TGTGCCAGCAGCATAACCTGGGACAGTACTCAAGAGACCCAGTACTTC.

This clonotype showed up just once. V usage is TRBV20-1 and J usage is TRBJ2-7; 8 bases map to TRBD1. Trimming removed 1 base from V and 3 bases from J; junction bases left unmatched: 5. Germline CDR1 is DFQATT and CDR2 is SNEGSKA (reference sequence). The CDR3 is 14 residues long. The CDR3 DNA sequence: TGCAGTGCTAGAGGACAGGGGCCTCTCTACGAGCAGTACTTC. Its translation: CSARGQGPLYEQYF.

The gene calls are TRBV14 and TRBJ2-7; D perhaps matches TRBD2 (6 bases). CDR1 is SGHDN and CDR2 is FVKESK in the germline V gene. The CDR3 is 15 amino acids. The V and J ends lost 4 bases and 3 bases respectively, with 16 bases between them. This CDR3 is CASSPRRGSLYEQYF. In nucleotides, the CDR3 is TGTGCCAGCAGCCCCAGGAGGGGTTCCCTCTACGAGCAGTACTTC.

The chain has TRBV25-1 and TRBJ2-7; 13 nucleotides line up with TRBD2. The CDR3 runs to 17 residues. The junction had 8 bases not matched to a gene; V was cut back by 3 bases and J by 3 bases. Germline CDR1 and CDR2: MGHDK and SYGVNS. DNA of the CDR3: TGTGCCAGCAGTGACGGACTAGCGGGAGTTGAAATCTACGAGCAGTACTTC. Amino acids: CASSDGLAGVEIYEQYF.

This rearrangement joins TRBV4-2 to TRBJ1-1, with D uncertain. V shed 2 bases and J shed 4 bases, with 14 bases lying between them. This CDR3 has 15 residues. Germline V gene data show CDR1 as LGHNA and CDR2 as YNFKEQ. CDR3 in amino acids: CASSQPQGQRTEAFF. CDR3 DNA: TGTGCCAGCAGCCAACCCCAAGGCCAGCGCACTGAAGCTTTCTTT.

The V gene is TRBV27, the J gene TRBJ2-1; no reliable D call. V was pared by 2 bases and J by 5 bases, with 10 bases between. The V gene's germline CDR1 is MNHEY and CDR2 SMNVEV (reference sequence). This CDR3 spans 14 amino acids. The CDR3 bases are TGTGCCAGCAGTTTAGAGGAGTACGACAATGAGCAGTTCTTC. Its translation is CASSLEEYDNEQFF.

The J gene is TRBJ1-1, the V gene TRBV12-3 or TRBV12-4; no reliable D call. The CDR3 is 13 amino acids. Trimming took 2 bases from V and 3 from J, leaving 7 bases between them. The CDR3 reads CASSLLPDTEAFF. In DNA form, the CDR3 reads TGTGCCAGCAGTTTATTACCGGACACTGAAGCTTTCTTT.

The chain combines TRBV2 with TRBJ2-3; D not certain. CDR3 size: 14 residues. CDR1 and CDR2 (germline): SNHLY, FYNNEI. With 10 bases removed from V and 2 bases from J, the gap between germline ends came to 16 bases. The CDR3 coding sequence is TGTGCCACCGATGATCCTCTCGTCACAGATACGCAGTATTTT. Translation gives CATDDPLVTDTQYF. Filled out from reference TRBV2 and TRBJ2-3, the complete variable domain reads EPEVTQTPSHQVTQMGQEVILRCVPISNHLYFYWYRQILGQKVEFLVSFYNNEISEKSEIFDDQFSVERPDGSNFTLKIRSTKLEDSAMYFCATDDPLVTDTQYFGPGTRLTVL.

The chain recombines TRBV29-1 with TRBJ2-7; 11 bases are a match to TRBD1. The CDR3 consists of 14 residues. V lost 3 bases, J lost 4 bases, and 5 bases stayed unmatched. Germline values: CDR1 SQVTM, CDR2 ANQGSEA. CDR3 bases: TGCAGCGTTGAGGGGACAGGGGGGGAGTACGAGCAGTACTTC. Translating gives CSVEGTGGEYEQYF.

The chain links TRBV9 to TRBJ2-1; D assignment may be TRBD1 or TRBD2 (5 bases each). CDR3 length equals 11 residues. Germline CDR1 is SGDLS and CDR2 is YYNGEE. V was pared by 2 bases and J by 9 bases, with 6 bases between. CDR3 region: CASSVGAEQFF. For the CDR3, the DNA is TGTGCCAGCAGCGTCGGGGCTGAGCAGTTCTTC.

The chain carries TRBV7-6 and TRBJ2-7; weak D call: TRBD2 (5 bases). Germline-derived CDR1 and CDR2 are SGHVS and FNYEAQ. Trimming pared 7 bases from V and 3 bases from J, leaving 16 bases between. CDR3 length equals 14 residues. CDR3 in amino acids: CASTLWAGDYEQYF. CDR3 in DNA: TGTGCCAGCACCCTATGGGCCGGGGACTACGAGCAGTACTTC.

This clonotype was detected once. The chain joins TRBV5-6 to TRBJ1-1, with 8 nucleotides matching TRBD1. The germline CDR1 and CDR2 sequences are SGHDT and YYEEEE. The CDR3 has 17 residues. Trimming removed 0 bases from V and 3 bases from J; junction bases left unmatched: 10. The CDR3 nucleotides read TGTGCCAGCAGCTTGGTGCAGGGGGCCCCTTCTGACACTGAAGCTTTCTTT. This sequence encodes CASSLVQGAPSDTEAFF. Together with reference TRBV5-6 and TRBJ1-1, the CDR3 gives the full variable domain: DAGVTQSPTHLIKTRGQQVTLRCSPKSGHDTVSWYQQALGQGPQFIFQYYEEEERQRGNFPDRFSGHQFPNYSSELNVNALLLGDSALYLCASSLVQGAPSDTEAFFGQGTRLTVV.

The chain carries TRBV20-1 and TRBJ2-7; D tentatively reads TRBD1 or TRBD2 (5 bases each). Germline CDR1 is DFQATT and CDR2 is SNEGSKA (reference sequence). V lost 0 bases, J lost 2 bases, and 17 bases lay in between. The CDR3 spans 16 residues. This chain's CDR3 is CSARDTGTTGTYEQYF. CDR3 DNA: TGCAGTGCTAGAGATACGGGGACCACCGGGACCTACGAGCAGTACTTC.

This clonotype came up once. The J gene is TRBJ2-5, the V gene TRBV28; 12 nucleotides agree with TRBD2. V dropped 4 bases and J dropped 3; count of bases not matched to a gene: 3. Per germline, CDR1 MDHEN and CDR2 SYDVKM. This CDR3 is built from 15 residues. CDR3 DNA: TGTGCCAGCAGTTCACGGACTAGCGGGGAAGAGACCCAGTACTTC. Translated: CASSSRTSGEETQYF.

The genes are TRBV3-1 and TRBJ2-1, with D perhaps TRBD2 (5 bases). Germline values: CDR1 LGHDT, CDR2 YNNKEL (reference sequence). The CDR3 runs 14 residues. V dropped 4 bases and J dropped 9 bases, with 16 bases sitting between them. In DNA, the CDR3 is TGTGCCAGCAGCCGTCGGGGTTTTCATTGTGAGCAGTTCTTC. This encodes CASSRRGFHCEQFF.

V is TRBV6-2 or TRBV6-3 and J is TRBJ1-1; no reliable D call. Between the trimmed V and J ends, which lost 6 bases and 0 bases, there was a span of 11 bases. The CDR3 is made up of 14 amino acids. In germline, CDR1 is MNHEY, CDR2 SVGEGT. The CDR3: CASRSTAMNTEAFF. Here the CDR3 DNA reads TGTGCCAGCAGATCGACCGCCATGAACACTGAAGCTTTCTTT.

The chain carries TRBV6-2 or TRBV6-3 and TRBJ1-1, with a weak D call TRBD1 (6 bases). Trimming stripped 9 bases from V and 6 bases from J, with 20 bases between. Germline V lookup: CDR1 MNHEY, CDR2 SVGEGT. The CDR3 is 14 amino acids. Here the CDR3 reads CASNPISGDAEAFF. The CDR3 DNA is TGTGCCAGTAACCCAATATCAGGGGACGCTGAAGCTTTCTTT.